The 19 T cell receptor beta chains presented below share a single source sample, sequenced in a study of T-cell reconstitution after alpha-beta-depleted transplantation in children (TCRdb year 2016). The library came from PCR. Sequencing used an Illumina HiSeq 2500. Molecular barcoding was employed in the preparation of TCR libraries, with unique molecular identifiers being used to normalize TCRbeta repertoire quantification. TCRdb ran its own pipeline on the public reads, namely fastp trimming at Q25 and MiXCR clone calling, and kept in-frame beta chains. Records with the same CDR3 protein are collapsed into one entry carrying the most frequent genes and DNA. This sample is represented by over 300,000 distinct CDR3 sequences; 10% of them were singletons. The ten largest clones capture 2.4% of the sample. Sequenced material: PBMCs from the stem cell graft donor, taken from the stem cell graft. The source is a human donor who donated a stem cell graft to a child with acute lymphoblastic leukemia.

The V and J genes are TRBV12-3 or TRBV12-4 and TRBJ2-7; D might be TRBD1 or TRBD2, each matching 5 bases. The CDR3 is made up of 14 amino acids. Deletions cut 5 bases from V and 2 bases from J, with 13 bases between. The CDR3 region is CASSPVEGTYEQYF. The CDR3 DNA sequence: TGTGCCAGCAGTCCAGTTGAGGGGACCTACGAGCAGTACTTC.

In its sample, this clonotype was seen a few times. This rearrangement joins TRBV5-1 to TRBJ1-2; 7 bases are shared with TRBD1. In germline, CDR1 is SGHRS, CDR2 YFSETQ. The J segment lost 4 bases and the V segment lost 2 bases, leaving 5 bases of the junction unmatched. The CDR3 has 14 amino acids. Here the CDR3 reads CASSFDREGYGYTF. The DNA for the CDR3 is TGCGCCAGCAGCTTCGACAGGGAAGGCTATGGCTACACCTTC.

This clonotype was observed a few times. The rearrangement joins TRBV29-1 to TRBJ2-2, with D maybe TRBD1 (6 bases). The CDR3 extends over 14 amino acids. The germline gives CDR1 SQVTM, CDR2 ANQGSEA. The V end was cut by 4 bases, the J end by 4 bases, with 13 bases between. The CDR3 nucleotides are TGCAGCGTTGCCAGACAGGCTCGCACCGGGGAGCTGTTTTTT. It yields the protein CSVARQARTGELFF.

The sample holds many counts of this clonotype. The V and J genes are TRBV6-5 and TRBJ2-7; D is perhaps TRBD1 (6 bases). Looked up from germline, CDR1 is MNHEY and CDR2 is SVGAGI. The CDR3 sequence is 14 residues long. With 2 bases removed from V and 3 bases from J, the gap between germline ends came to 11 bases. The CDR3 loop is CASSYAGQNYEQYF. CDR3 nucleotides: TGTGCCAGCAGTTACGCAGGACAGAACTACGAGCAGTACTTC.

This clonotype was found a few times. The gene calls are TRBV10-3 and TRBJ2-3; D call uncertain. Germline V CDR1 and CDR2: ENHRY, SYGVKD. Trimming took off 7 bases at V and 0 bases at J, with 8 bases between the two ends. The CDR3 sequence is 13 residues long. The CDR3 region has the DNA TGTGCCATCACCCCAACCAGCACAGATACGCAGTATTTT. This translates into CAITPTSTDTQYF.

This clonotype came up a few times. This rearrangement joins TRBV27 to TRBJ2-2, with a possible D match to TRBD2 (5 bases). This CDR3 region has 14 residues. From germline, CDR1 is MNHEY and CDR2 SMNVEV (reference sequence). V lost 8 bases and J lost 2, with 12 bases in between. CDR3 nucleotides: TGTGCCAGCCGGCCAGCGGAAAACACCGGGGAGCTGTTTTTT. Translated, it gives CASRPAENTGELFF.

The chain carries TRBV3-1 and TRBJ1-5; TRBD1 matches 8 bases. V trimming: 0 bases; J trimming: 8 bases; junction bases outside the gene matches: 6. Germline-derived CDR1 and CDR2 are LGHDT and YNNKEL (reference sequence). CDR3 length: 15 amino acids. The CDR3 DNA follows: TGTGCCAGCAGCCAAGATCGGCAGGGGGCAAAGCCCCAGCATTTT. Translated: CASSQDRQGAKPQHF.

This clonotype has ten or more counts. J is TRBJ2-1 and V is TRBV5-6, with D maybe TRBD2 (5 bases). The CDR3 consists of 11 residues. The V and J ends lost 4 bases and 13 bases respectively, with 12 bases between them. Per germline, CDR1 SGHDT and CDR2 YYEEEE. The CDR3 loop is CASSVGERQFF. The CDR3 DNA reads as TGTGCCAGCAGCGTCGGGGAGCGTCAGTTCTTC.

This clonotype was counted only a few times. V and J are TRBV6-1 and TRBJ2-1; 12 nucleotides align to TRBD2. After removal of 7 bases from V and 9 bases from J, the junction contained 16 bases not matched to a gene. The CDR3 totals 17 residues. Germline V gene sequence: CDR1 MNHNS, CDR2 SASEGT. CDR3 nucleotide sequence: TGTGCCAGCACCGAAGTAATTGGACTAGCGGGAATTTCTGAGCAGTTCTTC. Encoded protein: CASTEVIGLAGISEQFF.

The table lists this clonotype with a few counts. The chain uses TRBV20-1 and TRBJ2-5; 9 nucleotides align to TRBD1. Per germline, CDR1 DFQATT and CDR2 SNEGSKA (reference sequence). The CDR3 spans 14 residues. With V trimmed by 5 bases and J by 4 bases, 8 bases remained unmatched. Written as DNA, the CDR3 is TGCAGTGCTCGGGACAGGGATGGGTTAGAGACCCAGTACTTC. It codes for CSARDRDGLETQYF.

This chain connects TRBV7-8 to TRBJ2-1, with TRBD2 matching over 8 bases. Per germline, CDR1 SGHVS and CDR2 FQNEAQ. The length of the CDR3 is 16 residues. The trim removed 2 bases at V and 9 bases at J, leaving 12 bases unmatched. CDR3 DNA: TGTGCCAGCAGCTTATTAAGCGGGAGTGGGCCCAGTGAGCAGTTCTTC. It codes for CASSLLSGSGPSEQFF.

This clonotype was detected only a few times. The chain is built from TRBV6-5 and TRBJ1-6; possibly TRBD1 for D (5 bases). Per the germline V gene, CDR1 is MNHEY and CDR2 is SVGAGI. Trimming left V 11 bases short and J 9 bases short, with 11 bases between. The CDR3 runs 11 residues. The CDR3 DNA reads as TGTGCCTCCGGGAGGGGTTCACCCCTCCACTTT. Its translation: CASGRGSPLHF.

The table lists this clonotype with a few counts. The V and J genes are TRBV5-1 and TRBJ2-2; the D gene is possibly TRBD2 (5 bases). The CDR3 spans 13 residues. V gave up 6 bases and J gave up 4 bases, with 10 bases separating them. Germline CDR1 and CDR2: SGHRS and YFSETQ. The CDR3 loop reads CASIGGPTGELFF. The CDR3 coding sequence is TGCGCCAGCATCGGAGGCCCCACCGGGGAGCTGTTTTTT. Full variable domain (remainder filled in from reference TRBV5-1 and TRBJ2-2): KAGVTQTPRYLIKTRGQQVTLSCSPISGHRSVSWYQQTPGQGLQFLFEYFSETQRNKGNFPGRFSGRQFSNSRSEMNVSTLELGDSALYLCASIGGPTGELFFGEGSRLTVL.

This clonotype was detected many times. The V call is TRBV4-3, the J call TRBJ2-5; D tentatively fits TRBD1 or TRBD2 (5 bases each). This CDR3 spans 13 amino acids. Trimming cost V 0 bases and J 6 bases, with 8 bases left between them. Germline loops: CDR1 LGHNA, CDR2 YSLEER. In DNA, the CDR3 is TGCGCCAGCAGCCAAGATTCGGGGCAGACCCAGTACTTC. Translated: CASSQDSGQTQYF.

This clonotype was recorded many times. V is TRBV27 and J is TRBJ2-7; 8 positions match TRBD1. The CDR3 extends over 13 amino acids. Germline lookup yields CDR1 MNHEY and CDR2 SMNVEV (reference sequence). The V segment lost 6 bases and the J segment 2 bases; nucleotides outside the gene matches: 3. DNA for the CDR3: TGTGCCAGCAGGACAGGGGACCCCTACGAGCAGTACTTC. The encoded protein is CASRTGDPYEQYF.

This chain links TRBV20-1 with TRBJ2-7, with D unclear. From germline, CDR1 is DFQATT and CDR2 SNEGSKA (reference sequence). The CDR3 is made up of 12 amino acids. V was trimmed by 4 bases and J by 5 bases, leaving 12 bases between them. Here the CDR3 reads CSAISQSNEQYF. CDR3 DNA sequence: TGCAGTGCTATAAGCCAGAGCAACGAGCAGTACTTC.

This clonotype was counted between two and nine times. The chain couples TRBV10-3 to TRBJ2-7; 9 bases agree with TRBD2. V dropped 4 bases and J dropped 6; count of bases not matched to a gene: 7. Germline V gene data show CDR1 as ENHRY and CDR2 as SYGVKD. The CDR3 spans 14 residues. The DNA for the CDR3 is TGTGCCATCAGTGGGGTGGTAGCGGGGGTCGAGCAGTACTTC. Translation: CAISGVVAGVEQYF.

The rearrangement joins TRBV7-2 to TRBJ2-3; 11 positions agree with TRBD2. The CDR3 spans 17 residues. The V gene end was trimmed by 4 bases and the J gene end by 0 bases; junction bases not matched to a gene: 6. Per germline, CDR1 SGHTA and CDR2 FQGNSA. This CDR3 is CASSWTGLAGSTDTQYF. DNA of the CDR3: TGTGCCAGCAGCTGGACCGGACTAGCGGGTAGCACAGATACGCAGTATTTT.

V is TRBV20-1 and J is TRBJ2-1; TRBD1 is a possible D gene (6 bases). The germline gives CDR1 DFQATT, CDR2 SNEGSKA (reference sequence). The CDR3 loop spans 12 amino acids. The ends were cut back, 3 bases at V and 7 bases at J, with 10 bases in the middle. In DNA form, the CDR3 reads TGCAGTGCTAGTTTGCAGGGGAATGAGCAGTTCTTC. Amino acids: CSASLQGNEQFF.